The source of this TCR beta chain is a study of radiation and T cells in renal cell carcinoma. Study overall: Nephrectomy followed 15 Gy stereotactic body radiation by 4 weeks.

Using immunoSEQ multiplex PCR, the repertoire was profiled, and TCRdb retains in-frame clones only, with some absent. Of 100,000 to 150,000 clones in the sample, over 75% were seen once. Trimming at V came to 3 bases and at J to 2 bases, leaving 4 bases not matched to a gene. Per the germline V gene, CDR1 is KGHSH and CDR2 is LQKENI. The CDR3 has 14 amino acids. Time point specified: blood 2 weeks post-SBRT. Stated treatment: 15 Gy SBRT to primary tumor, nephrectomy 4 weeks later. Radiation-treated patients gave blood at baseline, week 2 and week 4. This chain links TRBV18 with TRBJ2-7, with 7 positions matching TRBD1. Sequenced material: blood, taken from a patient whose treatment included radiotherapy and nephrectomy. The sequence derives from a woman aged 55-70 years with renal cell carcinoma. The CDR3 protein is CASSPGQVTYEQYF. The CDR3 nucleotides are TGTGCCAGCTCACCTGGACAGGTAACCTACGAGCAGTACTTC.